The present TCR beta chain was sequenced within a study of cytomegalovirus exposure and HLA in healthy donors. Overall study findings and caveats: In a later analysis, compared with equally common non-associated chains, HLA-associated beta chains were more expanded.

Primers: 60 Vbeta forward and 13 Jbeta reverse. The assay was immunoSEQ multiplex PCR, and TCRdb's table has in-frame clones only and misses some. The sample comprises tens of thousands of clones, roughly 70% of which are singletons, and approximately 2.3% rests with the top ten. Nominally healthy donors were sampled, though unrecorded immune exposures were likely. This clone was seen only a few times. Its specificity is not known. V lost 2 bases and J 1 base, leaving 9 bases between the germline ends. There are 14 residues in the CDR3. Germline CDR1 and CDR2: MGHRA and YSYEKL. Sequenced material: PBMCs. J is TRBJ2-7 and V is TRBV4-1, with unresolved D. This clonotype was sampled from a man aged 30-40 years in good health and CMV-seronegative. The chain's CDR3 is CASSQIDGSYEQYF. Here the CDR3 DNA reads TGCGCCAGCAGCCAAATTGACGGGTCCTACGAGCAGTACTTC.